This entry lists 13 T cell receptor beta chains sequenced from one sample in a study of human T cells and chemical hapten exposure. Stated time point: patch test 2, 6 weeks after DPC sensitization. The treatment denotes: therapeutic diphenylcyclopropenone sensitization with weekly scalp DPC. TCRdb called the RACE reads again in MiXCR, with one record for every CDR3 protein. Of roughly 84,000 distinct CDR3 sequences in the sample, roughly a tenth were seen once. Specimen: whole blood, collected in connection with sensitization to the hapten diphenylcyclopropenone (DPC). The receptors come from a woman between 50 and 59 years old with alopecia areata. Some clones in this sample may be carry-over from other donors' samples.

The CDR3, as DNA: TGTGCCAGCAGTCTACCGACAGGGCTCGGAGGCTACACCTTC. This gives the protein CASSLPTGLGGYTF. The chain is built from TRBV12-3 or TRBV12-4 and TRBJ1-2, with 7 positions matching TRBD1. The CDR3 consists of 14 residues. V shed 5 bases, J shed 8 bases, and the junction held 11 bases outside the gene matches.

CDR3 region: CASSLSTRWTEAFF. The CDR3, as DNA: TGTGCCAGCAGTCTTTCGACCCGATGGACTGAAGCTTTCTTT. This rearrangement joins TRBV7-9 to TRBJ1-1; D uncertain. Germline V gene lookup returns CDR1 SEHNR and CDR2 FQNEAQ (reference sequence). CDR3 length equals 14 residues. Trimming removed 6 bases at V and 5 bases at J, with 16 bases between.

At least ten counts were recorded for this clonotype. In DNA form, the CDR3 reads TGCGCCAGCAGCCCTCCGGGACTAGCGGGGGGTAGCGATGAGCAGTTCTTC. Residues: CASSPPGLAGGSDEQFF. This sequence joins TRBV5-1 and TRBJ2-1; TRBD2 matches 15 bases. Trimming cost V 4 bases and J 8 bases; bases outside gene matches: 10. The CDR3 has 17 residues. CDR1 is SGHRS and CDR2 is YFSETQ in the germline V gene.

This clonotype has ten or more counts. The chain links TRBV24-1 to TRBJ2-7; the D is unclear. There are 15 residues in the CDR3. The germline V gene has CDR1 KGHDR and CDR2 SFDVKD. V gave up 7 bases and J gave up 2 bases, with 17 bases separating them. The CDR3 reads CATRAFERSTYEQYF. CDR3 coding DNA: TGTGCCACCAGGGCTTTCGAGAGATCAACCTACGAGCAGTACTTC.

This clonotype was counted many times. The chain combines TRBV12-3 or TRBV12-4 with TRBJ2-7; D gene unclear. This CDR3 is 14 amino acids long. V was clipped by 8 bases and J by 0 bases, with 14 bases between them. CDR3 coding DNA: TGTGCCAGCCGCCGAGACGGATCCTCCTACGAGCAGTACTTC. This encodes CASRRDGSSYEQYF.

This clonotype has ten or more counts. The V gene is TRBV19, the J gene TRBJ2-3; no reliable D call. The CDR3 has 11 amino acids. From germline, CDR1 is LNHDA and CDR2 SQIVND (reference sequence). Here the CDR3 reads CVGGHTDTQYF. CDR3 DNA sequence: TGTGTGGGTGGGCACACAGATACGCAGTATTTT. Using reference TRBV19 and TRBJ2-3 for the parts outside the CDR3, the full variable domain is DGGITQSPKYLFRKEGQNVTLSCEQNLNHDAMYWYRQDPGQGLRLIYYSQIVNDFQKGDIAEGYSVSREKKESFPLTVTSAQKNPTAFYLCVGGHTDTQYFGPGTRLTVL.

The chain employs TRBV14 and TRBJ2-3, with D perhaps matching TRBD2 (6 bases). The length of the CDR3 is 16 residues. Germline assignment: CDR1 SGHDN and CDR2 FVKESK. V was trimmed by 4 bases and J by 3 bases, leaving 17 bases between them. CDR3 DNA sequence: TGTGCCAGCAGCCCGGACCTAGCGTTAATGACAGATACGCAGTATTTT. Its protein product is CASSPDLALMTDTQYF.

Many counts were recorded for this clonotype. The genes are TRBV7-9 and TRBJ1-4; 7 bases line up with TRBD1. The CDR3 consists of 16 residues. With 4 bases clipped from V and 3 bases from J, the junction kept 8 bases outside the gene matches. Germline V gene sequence: CDR1 SEHNR, CDR2 FQNEAQ (reference sequence). The CDR3 nucleotides read TGTGCCAGCAGCTCGCCCCAGGGGGGTGCTAATGAAAAACTGTTTTTT. It codes for CASSSPQGGANEKLFF. The whole variable domain, filled in from reference TRBV7-9 and TRBJ1-4, reads DTGVSQNPRHKITKRGQNVTFRCDPISEHNRLYWYRQTLGQGPEFLTYFQNEAQLEKSRLLSDRFSAERPKGSFSTLEIQRTEQGDSAMYLCASSSPQGGANEKLFFGSGTQLSVL.

The J gene is TRBJ1-3, the V gene TRBV20-1; D not certain. V gave up 3 bases and J gave up 0 bases, with 9 bases separating them. The CDR3 spans 14 residues. Per the germline V gene, CDR1 is DFQATT and CDR2 is SNEGSKA (reference sequence). The CDR3 protein is CSASDPSSGNTIYF. The CDR3 nucleotides read TGCAGTGCTAGTGACCCTAGCTCTGGAAACACCATATATTTT.

There are many counts of this clonotype. V and J are TRBV20-1 and TRBJ2-5; possibly TRBD2 for D (6 bases). The CDR3 is 13 amino acids. Germline CDR1 and CDR2: DFQATT and SNEGSKA (reference sequence). Between the trimmed V and J ends, which lost 2 bases and 4 bases, there was a span of 11 bases. CDR3 residues: CSARPTSRETQYF. CDR3 nucleotide sequence: TGCAGTGCTAGACCGACTAGTAGAGAGACCCAGTACTTC.

This clonotype was counted at least ten times. The V call is TRBV12-3 or TRBV12-4, the J call TRBJ1-5; D uncertain. Between the trimmed V and J ends, which lost 5 bases and 3 bases, there was a span of 8 bases. The CDR3 length is 13 residues. CDR3 region: CASSRSDNQPQHF. The CDR3 DNA reads TGTGCCAGCAGTCGGTCAGACAATCAGCCCCAGCATTTT.

The chain carries TRBV3-1 and TRBJ1-2; D possibly corresponds to TRBD1 (6 bases). This CDR3 is built from 14 residues. Per germline, CDR1 LGHDT and CDR2 YNNKEL (reference sequence). The V and J ends lost 6 bases and 4 bases respectively, with 15 bases between them. In DNA, the CDR3 is TGTGCCAGCAGACTTAACAGGGACGGCTATGGCTACACCTTC. It translates to CASRLNRDGYGYTF.

This clonotype was detected ten times or more. The J gene is TRBJ2-5, the V gene TRBV29-1; possibly TRBD2 for D (6 bases). V shed 3 bases and J shed 4 bases, with 12 bases lying between them. The CDR3 consists of 13 residues. The germline V gene has CDR1 SQVTM and CDR2 ANQGSEA. CDR3 nucleotides: TGCAGCGTTGAGGGGGGATTCGGAGAGACCCAGTACTTC. Its protein is CSVEGGFGETQYF.